Sequencing of this T cell receptor (beta chain) was carried out in a study of OX40 agonist ivuxolimab in advanced cancers. Clones were read by immunoSEQ multiplex PCR, and TCRdb kept only the in-frame ones, dropping some. The table has about 47,000 clones, around 90% seen once. The receptor's source is an adult with an advanced solid tumor such as melanoma, head and neck, liver or kidney cancer. The source was CD4+ or CD8+ T cells sorted from blood, collected in a trial of the OX40 agonist ivuxolimab.

CDR3 nucleotide sequence: TGTGCCAGCACCTTAGGGACTAGCGGTTCCTACGAGCAGTACTTC. Translation gives CASTLGTSGSYEQYF. The chain combines TRBV6-6 with TRBJ2-7, with 11 bases fitting TRBD2. This CDR3 contains 15 residues. J lost 1 base, V lost 7 bases, and 6 bases had no gene match. Germline V gene lookup returns CDR1 MNHNY and CDR2 SVGAGI (reference sequence).